The TCR beta chain under discussion was sequenced for a study of blood T cell repertoires in COVID-19. This CDR3 comprises 16 residues. Germline loops: CDR1 SGHRS, CDR2 YFSETQ. V lost 1 base to trimming and J lost 7 bases; unmatched junction nucleotides: 9. Some clones are missing from TCRdb's copy, which holds only in-frame ones; the method was immunoSEQ multiplex PCR. The sample records 190,000 or so clones, roughly 90% being singletons. Participants were aged about 18 to 90 years, lived in around 25 US areas, and enrolled virtually. This clonotype was obtained from a woman in her twenties or thirties who had recovered from COVID-19. The source material was PBMCs or T cells enriched from blood (not recorded which). This chain links TRBV5-1 with TRBJ2-2, with 8 bases aligning to TRBD1. This CDR3 reads CASSLNPQGANGELFF. CDR3 DNA: TGCGCCAGCAGCTTGAACCCCCAGGGGGCAAACGGGGAGCTGTTTTTT.